This T cell receptor beta chain was identified in a study of human T cells and chemical hapten exposure. Across the study: Patch tests containing 0.01% DPC, applied to the upper back, were read at 6 days.

Described time point: patch test 1, 2 weeks after DPC sensitization. The treatment: therapeutic diphenylcyclopropenone sensitization with weekly scalp DPC. TCRdb processed the RACE reads anew with MiXCR; each CDR3 protein has one entry. This sample has roughly 180,000 distinct CDR3 sequences, with roughly 15% found just once. This CDR3 is 14 amino acids long. J gave up 5 bases and V 6 bases, and 8 bases lay outside the gene matches. Germline CDR1 MGHRA, CDR2 YSYEKL. The TCR was taken from a woman aged 30 to 39 with alopecia areata. Some clones in this sample may be carry-over from other donors' samples. The material sequenced was whole blood, taken in connection with sensitization to the hapten diphenylcyclopropenone (DPC). This sequence joins TRBV4-1 and TRBJ1-1, with 8 bases fitting TRBD1. CDR3 sequence: CASRDPGGATEAFF. The CDR3 DNA follows: TGCGCCAGCAGAGATCCAGGGGGCGCAACTGAAGCTTTCTTT.